A selection of T cell receptor beta chains follows, all from one sample in a study of CD8 T cells in Susac syndrome. TCRdb re-called the immunoSEQ multiplex PCR reads through MiXCR, storing one row per CDR3 protein. Of about 200,000 distinct CDR3 sequences detected, over 90% appear once; the ten largest clones hold around 0.076%. The sequencing input was CD4+ T cells from PBMCs. These receptors were taken from a human donor with multiple sclerosis. Both conserved end residues are part of each CDR3. D genes are given only for firm matches. Not every row has a clone size; where given, it reads once, few, many or a size class.

J	V	size	D	DNA	CDR3
TRBJ1-2	TRBV11-2	.	TRBD1	TGTGCCAGCAGCTTACGGCAGGGGGCAGATTCAGGCTACACCTTC	CASSLRQGADSGYTF
TRBJ2-5	TRBV15	.	.	TGTGCCACCAGCAGAGATATGCGGGACCAAGAGACCCAGTACTTC	CATSRDMRDQETQYF
TRBJ2-3	TRBV30	.	TRBD1	TGTGCCTGGAGGGCCCCGGGACAGGGGACAGATACGCAGTATTTT	CAWRAPGQGTDTQYF
TRBJ1-4	TRBV7-9	.	TRBD1	TGTGCCAGCAGCCCAATCCTCGGGACAGGGGTTCGGGATGAAAAACTGTTTTTT	CASSPILGTGVRDEKLFF
TRBJ2-1	TRBV5-1	.	.	TGCGCCAGCAGCCTGGACTTAACCACCAATGAGCAGTTCTTC	CASSLDLTTNEQFF
TRBJ2-1	TRBV11-2	.	TRBD1	TGTGCCAGCAGCCCCTTTGAGGGGGCGCTTGTGATGCAGTTCTTC	CASSPFEGALVMQFF
TRBJ2-7	TRBV7-8	.	.	TGTGCCAGCAGCGGATTACAGATTCACGAGCAGTACTTC	CASSGLQIHEQYF
TRBJ1-1	TRBV29-1	.	.	TGCAGCGTTGAGGGGGCCAGGATGAACACTGAAGCTTTCTTT	CSVEGARMNTEAFF
TRBJ2-3	TRBV10-3	.	.	TGTGCCATCAGTGAACGAGCAGGGGAAACAGATACGCAGTATTTT	CAISERAGETDTQYF
TRBJ1-6	TRBV25-1	.	.	TGTGCCAGCAGGAGAGGACAGAATAATTCACCCCTCCACTTT	CASRRGQNNSPLHF
TRBJ2-5	TRBV29-1	.	.	TGCAGCGGTGCACGGGGTCAAGAGACCCAGTACTTC	CSGARGQETQYF
TRBJ2-3	TRBV3-1	.	.	TGTGCCAGCAGCCATGTTGCGGGGAGAAGCACAGATACGCAGTATTTT	CASSHVAGRSTDTQYF
TRBJ1-5	TRBV23-1	.	.	TGCGCCAGCAGTTTGGGGATCCGCAATCAGCCCCAGCATTTT	CASSLGIRNQPQHF
TRBJ1-2	TRBV30	.	.	TGTGCCTGGAGTACCACCCCCAACTATGGCTACACCTTC	CAWSTTPNYGYTF
TRBJ2-1	TRBV15	.	.	TGTGCCACCAGCAGAGATTCACAGGGTGGCGACAATGAGCAGTTCTTC	CATSRDSQGGDNEQFF
TRBJ2-7	TRBV29-1	.	.	TGCAGCGTTGAGAAGTCCAGTCGCGAGCAGTACTTC	CSVEKSSREQYF
TRBJ1-2	TRBV5-1	.	.	TGCGCCAGCAGCTTGGGAGCTGTGGACAGAGCTGTCTATGGCTACACCTTC	CASSLGAVDRAVYGYTF
TRBJ2-7	TRBV3-1	.	.	TGTGCCAGCAGCCAACAAGGCACCTCCTACGAGCAGTACTTC	CASSQQGTSYEQYF
TRBJ2-1	TRBV13	.	TRBD1	TGTGCCAGCAGCCTCAGCGGACAGGGTGTGTTTGGGGCGCAGTTCTTC	CASSLSGQGVFGAQFF
TRBJ2-1	TRBV30	once	TRBD1	TGTGCCTGGAGTGTGGAGACAGGGGGGATTGGAAAGTTCTTC	CAWSVETGGIGKFF
TRBJ1-2	TRBV20-1	.	.	TGCAGGCCCGATGATGGTGGCTACACCTTC	CRPDDGGYTF
TRBJ2-3	TRBV27	.	TRBD2	TGTGCCAGCAGTCCGGGGAGGGGCCTTAGCACAGATACGCAGTATTTT	CASSPGRGLSTDTQYF
TRBJ2-5	TRBV9	.	.	TGTGCCAGCAGCGTAACCTCCGACGGGGGGACCCAGTACTTC	CASSVTSDGGTQYF
TRBJ2-3	TRBV5-1	.	.	TGCGCCAGCAGCTTGGCCTCGGGAGCAAACACAGATACGCAGTATTTT	CASSLASGANTDTQYF
TRBJ1-6	TRBV5-4	.	.	TGTGCCAGCAGCCCGCGGGACGGACACAATTCACCCCTCCACTTT	CASSPRDGHNSPLHF
TRBJ2-1	TRBV13	few	.	TGTGCCAGCAGCTTAAAAGGGTCCTACAATGAGCAGTTCTTC	CASSLKGSYNEQFF
TRBJ1-2	TRBV27	.	.	TGTGCCAGCAGTCCAATTATCGGGGTTTCCCGGGGAGGCTACACCTTC	CASSPIIGVSRGGYTF
TRBJ1-2	TRBV7-2	.	TRBD1	TGTGCCAGCAGCCAGACAGGGGTCGGGGACACCTTC	CASSQTGVGDTF
TRBJ2-5	TRBV3-1	.	.	TGTGCCAGCAGCCCCTCGAGTCGGGGGACCCAGTACTTC	CASSPSSRGTQYF
TRBJ1-1	TRBV19	.	TRBD1	TGTGCCAGTACCAGACCCCCGACAGGGAAGAACACTGAAGCTTTCTTT	CASTRPPTGKNTEAFF
TRBJ2-5	TRBV29-1	.	.	TGCAGCGTGGCGGGCTGGGGGGAGACCCAGTACTTC	CSVAGWGETQYF
TRBJ1-2	TRBV29-1	.	TRBD1	TGCAGCGTCGGATTCGCACAGGGGGCTGGTGGCTACACCTTC	CSVGFAQGAGGYTF
TRBJ1-2	TRBV3-1	once	.	TGTGCCAGCAGCCAAGATACAGGAGGTATCTATGGCTACACCTTC	CASSQDTGGIYGYTF
TRBJ2-2	TRBV27	.	TRBD2	TGTGCCAGCAGTTTATTGGGTCGGACTAGCACCCCGGGGACCGGGGAGCTGTTTTTT	CASSLLGRTSTPGTGELFF
TRBJ2-5	TRBV20-1	.	.	TGCAGTGCTGACGATGACACCGAGACCCAGTACTTC	CSADDDTETQYF
TRBJ1-1	TRBV19	once	.	TGTGCCAGTAGTATAAGGGGCAGGGAGACTGAAGCTTTCTTT	CASSIRGRETEAFF